This is a list of T cell receptor beta chains from one sample in a study of technical replicates of blood from a handful of donors. Repertoires were generated with immunoSEQ multiplex PCR, while TCRdb's copy carries only in-frame clones and drops some. The sample includes tens of thousands of clones, about 94% of them seen just once. The source material was T cells isolated from PBMCs. These receptors all come from a human donor in good health. The CDR3 runs from the conserved cysteine through the conserved F or W. The order of the fields is J gene, CDR3 length, V gene, D gene, CDR3 protein, CDR3 DNA. A D gene is named only where the DNA matches it firmly.

J gene: TRBJ1-5
CDR3 length: 12
V gene: TRBV4-1
D gene: NA
CDR3 protein: CASSQGGESQHF
CDR3 DNA: TGCGCCAGCAGCCAAGGGGGGGAATCCCAGCATTTT

J gene: TRBJ2-1
CDR3 length: 12
V gene: TRBV5-4
D gene: NA
CDR3 protein: CASSSNRWREFF
CDR3 DNA: TGTGCCAGCAGCTCTAATAGATGGCGGGAGTTCTTC

J gene: TRBJ1-2
CDR3 length: 12
V gene: TRBV6-5
D gene: NA
CDR3 protein: CASSGGAGGYTF
CDR3 DNA: TGTGCCAGCTCGGGGGGCGCGGGTGGCTACACCTTC

J gene: TRBJ1-1
CDR3 length: 14
V gene: TRBV5-4
D gene: NA
CDR3 protein: CASSLEGVNTEAFF
CDR3 DNA: TGTGCCAGCAGCTTGGAGGGGGTGAACACTGAAGCTTTCTTT

J gene: TRBJ1-2
CDR3 length: 13
V gene: TRBV7-9
D gene: NA
CDR3 protein: CASSLTGFYGYTF
CDR3 DNA: TGTGCCAGCAGCTTAACAGGGTTTTATGGCTACACCTTC

J gene: TRBJ2-3
CDR3 length: 15
V gene: TRBV6-4
D gene: TRBD1
CDR3 protein: CASSDGTGATDTQYF
CDR3 DNA: TGTGCCAGCAGTGACGGGACAGGGGCCACAGATACGCAGTATTTT

J gene: TRBJ2-3
CDR3 length: 19
V gene: TRBV5-1
D gene: NA
CDR3 protein: CASFRARPGHGTFTDTQYF
CDR3 DNA: TGCGCCAGCTTTAGGGCGCGGCCCGGGCACGGGACATTCACAGATACGCAGTATTTT

J gene: TRBJ1-1
CDR3 length: 13
V gene: TRBV5-1
D gene: NA
CDR3 protein: CASSVQINTEAFF
CDR3 DNA: TGCGCCAGCAGCGTCCAGATAAACACTGAAGCTTTCTTT

J gene: TRBJ1-2
CDR3 length: 15
V gene: TRBV6-5
D gene: TRBD1
CDR3 protein: CASSRQGIGLYGYTF
CDR3 DNA: TGTGCCAGCAGTAGACAGGGAATAGGGTTATATGGCTACACCTTC

J gene: TRBJ2-1
CDR3 length: 15
V gene: TRBV27
D gene: TRBD2
CDR3 protein: CASSPGTSGSNEQFF
CDR3 DNA: TGTGCCAGCAGTCCTGGGACTAGCGGGTCCAATGAGCAGTTCTTC

J gene: TRBJ2-7
CDR3 length: 13
V gene: TRBV2
D gene: TRBD2
CDR3 protein: CASGASGAYEQYF
CDR3 DNA: TGTGCCAGCGGGGCTAGCGGGGCCTACGAGCAGTACTTC

J gene: TRBJ1-2
CDR3 length: 16
V gene: TRBV5-1
D gene: NA
CDR3 protein: CASSSSGGAANYGYTF
CDR3 DNA: TGCGCCAGCAGCTCCAGCGGGGGTGCAGCTAACTATGGCTACACCTTC